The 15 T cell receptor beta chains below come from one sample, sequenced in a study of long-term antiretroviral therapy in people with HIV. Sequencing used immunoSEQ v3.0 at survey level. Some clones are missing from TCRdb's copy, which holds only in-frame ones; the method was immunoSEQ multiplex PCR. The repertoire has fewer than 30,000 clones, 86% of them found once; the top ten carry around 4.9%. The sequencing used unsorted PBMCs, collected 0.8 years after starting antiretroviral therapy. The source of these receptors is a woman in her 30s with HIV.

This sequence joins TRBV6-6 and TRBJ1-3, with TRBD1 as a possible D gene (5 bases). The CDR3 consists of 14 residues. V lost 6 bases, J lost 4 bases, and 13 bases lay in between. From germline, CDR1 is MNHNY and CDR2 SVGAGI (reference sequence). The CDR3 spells CASSPGTIGNTIYF. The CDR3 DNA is TGTGCCAGCAGCCCGGGGACGATCGGAAACACCATATATTTT.

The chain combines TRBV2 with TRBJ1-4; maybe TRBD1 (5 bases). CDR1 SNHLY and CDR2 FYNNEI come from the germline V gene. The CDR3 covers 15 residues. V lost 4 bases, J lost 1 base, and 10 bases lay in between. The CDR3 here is CASSGGGKTNEKLFF. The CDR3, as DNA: TGTGCCAGCAGTGGCGGGGGTAAAACTAATGAAAAACTGTTTTTT.

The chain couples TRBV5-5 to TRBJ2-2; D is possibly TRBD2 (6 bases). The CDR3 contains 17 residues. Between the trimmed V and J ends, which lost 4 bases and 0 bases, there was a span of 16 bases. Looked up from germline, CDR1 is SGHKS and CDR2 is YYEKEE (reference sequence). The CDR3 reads CASSPLRGNANTGELFF. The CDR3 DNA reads TGTGCCAGCAGCCCCCTACGCGGGAACGCGAACACCGGGGAGCTGTTTTTT.

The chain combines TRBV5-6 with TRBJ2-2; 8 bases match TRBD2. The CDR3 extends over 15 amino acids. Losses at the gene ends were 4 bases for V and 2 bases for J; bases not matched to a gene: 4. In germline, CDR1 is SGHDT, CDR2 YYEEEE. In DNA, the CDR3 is TGTGCCAGCAGCCTCGGGGGGGCCAACACCGGGGAGCTGTTTTTT. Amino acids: CASSLGGANTGELFF. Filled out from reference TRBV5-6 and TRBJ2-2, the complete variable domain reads DAGVTQSPTHLIKTRGQQVTLRCSPKSGHDTVSWYQQALGQGPQFIFQYYEEEERQRGNFPDRFSGHQFPNYSSELNVNALLLGDSALYLCASSLGGANTGELFFGEGSRLTVL.

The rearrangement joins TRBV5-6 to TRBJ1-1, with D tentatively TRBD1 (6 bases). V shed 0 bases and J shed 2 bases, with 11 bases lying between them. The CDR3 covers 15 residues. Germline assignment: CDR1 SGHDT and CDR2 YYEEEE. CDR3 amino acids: CASSLAKQGNTEAFF. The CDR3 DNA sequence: TGTGCCAGCAGCTTGGCGAAACAGGGAAACACTGAAGCTTTCTTT.

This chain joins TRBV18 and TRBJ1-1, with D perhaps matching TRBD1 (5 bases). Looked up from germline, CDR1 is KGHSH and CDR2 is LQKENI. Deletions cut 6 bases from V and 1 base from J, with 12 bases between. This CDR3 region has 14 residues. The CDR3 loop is CASSSIGENTEAFF. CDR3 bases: TGTGCCAGCTCTTCAATAGGGGAGAACACTGAAGCTTTCTTT. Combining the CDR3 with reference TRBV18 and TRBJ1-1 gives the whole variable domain NAGVMQNPRHLVRRRGQEARLRCSPMKGHSHVYWYRQLPEEGLKFMVYLQKENIIDESGMPKERFSAEFPKEGPSILRIQQVVRGDSAAYFCASSSIGENTEAFFGQGTRLTVV.

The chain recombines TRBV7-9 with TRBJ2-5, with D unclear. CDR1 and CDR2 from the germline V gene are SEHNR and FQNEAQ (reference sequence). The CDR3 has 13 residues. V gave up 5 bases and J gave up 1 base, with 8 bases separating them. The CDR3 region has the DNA TGTGCCAGCAGCCTCGGAGTCCAAGAGACCCAGTACTTC. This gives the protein CASSLGVQETQYF.

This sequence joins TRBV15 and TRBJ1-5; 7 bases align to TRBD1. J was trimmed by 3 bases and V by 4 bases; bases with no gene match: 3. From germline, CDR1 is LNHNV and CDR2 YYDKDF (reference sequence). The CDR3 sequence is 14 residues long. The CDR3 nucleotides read TGTGCCACCAGCACAGGGGGGGTCAATCAGCCCCAGCATTTT. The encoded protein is CATSTGGVNQPQHF.

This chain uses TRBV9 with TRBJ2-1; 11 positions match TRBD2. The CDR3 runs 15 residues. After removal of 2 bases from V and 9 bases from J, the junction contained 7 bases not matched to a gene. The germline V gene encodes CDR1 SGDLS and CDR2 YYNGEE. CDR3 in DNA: TGTGCCAGCAGCGTCATTAGCGGGGGGGCCAGTGAGCAGTTCTTC. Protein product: CASSVISGGASEQFF. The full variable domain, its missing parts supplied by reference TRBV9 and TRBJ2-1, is DSGVTQTPKHLITATGQRVTLRCSPRSGDLSVYWYQQSLDQGLQFLIQYYNGEERAKGNILERFSAQQFPDLHSELNLSSLELGDSALYFCASSVISGGASEQFFGPGTRLTVL.

This chain's CDR3 is CASSTGTTASGANVLTF. The CDR3 nucleotides read TGCGCCAGCAGCACCGGGACAACTGCCTCTGGGGCCAACGTCCTGACTTTC. The V and J genes are TRBV5-1 and TRBJ2-6, with D maybe TRBD1 (6 bases). Germline V gene lookup returns CDR1 SGHRS and CDR2 YFSETQ. The CDR3 spans 17 residues. Trimming removed 4 bases from V and 0 bases from J, with 14 bases in between.

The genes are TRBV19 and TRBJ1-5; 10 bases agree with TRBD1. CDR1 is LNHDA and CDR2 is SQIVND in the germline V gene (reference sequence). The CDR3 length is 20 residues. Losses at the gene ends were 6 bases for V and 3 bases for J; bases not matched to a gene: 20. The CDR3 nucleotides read TGTGCCAGTAGGAGCTTCCTTACACCGGGACAGGGGAAGAACAATCAGCCCCAGCATTTT. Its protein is CASRSFLTPGQGKNNQPQHF.

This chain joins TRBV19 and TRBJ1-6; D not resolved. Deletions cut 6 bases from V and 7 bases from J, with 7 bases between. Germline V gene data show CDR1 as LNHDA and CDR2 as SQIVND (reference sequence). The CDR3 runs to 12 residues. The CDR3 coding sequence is TGTGCCAGTAGCCCTCCAAATTCACCCCTCCACTTT. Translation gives CASSPPNSPLHF.

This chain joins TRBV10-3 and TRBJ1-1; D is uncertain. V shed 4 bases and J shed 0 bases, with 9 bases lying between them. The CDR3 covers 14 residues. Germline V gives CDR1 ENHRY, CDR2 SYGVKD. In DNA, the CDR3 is TGTGCCATCAGTGTGGAGAAAATGAACACTGAAGCTTTCTTT. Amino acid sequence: CAISVEKMNTEAFF.

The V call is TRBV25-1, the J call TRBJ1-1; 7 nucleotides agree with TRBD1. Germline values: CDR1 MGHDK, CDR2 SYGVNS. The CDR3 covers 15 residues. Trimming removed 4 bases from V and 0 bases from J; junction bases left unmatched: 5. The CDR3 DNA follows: TGTGCCAGCAGTGTAGGGGGCAGGGTGAACACTGAAGCTTTCTTT. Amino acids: CASSVGGRVNTEAFF. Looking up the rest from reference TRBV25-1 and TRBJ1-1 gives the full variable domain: EADIYQTPRYLVIGTGKKITLECSQTMGHDKMYWYQQDPGMELHLIHYSYGVNSTEKGDLSSESTVSRIRTEHFPLTLESARPSHTSQYLCASSVGGRVNTEAFFGQGTRLTVV.

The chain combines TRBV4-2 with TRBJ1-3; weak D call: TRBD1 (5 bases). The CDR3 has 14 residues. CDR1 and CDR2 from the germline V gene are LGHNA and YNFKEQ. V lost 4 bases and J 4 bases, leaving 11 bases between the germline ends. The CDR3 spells CASSPGFEGNTIYF. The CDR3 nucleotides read TGTGCCAGCAGCCCAGGGTTCGAGGGAAACACCATATATTTT.